The 30 T cell receptor beta chains reported below all come from one sample, sequenced in a study of cytomegalovirus exposure and HLA in healthy donors. PCR used 60 Vbeta primers and 13 Jbeta primers. The repertoire was sequenced with immunoSEQ multiplex PCR; TCRdb's copy has only in-frame clones and lacks some. Among around 90,000 clones, around 85% were seen once, and the ten largest hold 6.5% to 9%. Sequencing was carried out using PBMCs. Receptors originate from a man between 40 and 49 years old in good health and CMV-seropositive.

This clone was seen a few times. The chain employs TRBV5-6 and TRBJ1-2; unclear D gene. Germline CDR1 is SGHDT and CDR2 is YYEEEE. The CDR3 loop spans 14 amino acids. V lost 3 bases, J lost 4 bases, and 13 bases lay in between. This chain's CDR3 is CASSSRGAGYGYTF. The CDR3 DNA reads TGTGCCAGCAGCTCCCGGGGAGCCGGCTATGGCTACACCTTC.

The chain carries TRBV5-1 and TRBJ2-5; 12 positions match TRBD2. The J call may be wrong; the DNA end is better matched by TRBJ2-7. In germline, CDR1 is SGHRS, CDR2 YFSETQ. This CDR3 region has 17 residues. CDR3 nucleotides: TGCGCCAGCAGCTTGGGACTAGCGGGAGCGATCGCCTACGAGCAGTACTTC. Translating gives CASSLGLAGAIAYEQYF.

This sequence joins TRBV9 and TRBJ2-1; the D gene is possibly TRBD2 (5 bases). The CDR3 length is 17 residues. CDR1 and CDR2 (germline): SGDLS, YYNGEE. V was shortened by 3 bases and J by 0 bases, with 16 bases between the two germline ends. The CDR3 sequence is CASSAGLRVSSYNEQFF. The CDR3 DNA is TGTGCCAGCAGCGCCGGCCTGCGGGTCAGCTCCTACAATGAGCAGTTCTTC.

The genes are TRBV5-1 and TRBJ2-3, with D maybe TRBD2 (5 bases). The CDR3 loop spans 16 amino acids. Trimming cost V 0 bases and J 7 bases, with 18 bases left between them. Germline values: CDR1 SGHRS, CDR2 YFSETQ. The CDR3 protein is CASSLEADLAPNTQYF. The CDR3 region has the DNA TGCGCCAGCAGCTTGGAGGCAGACCTAGCCCCTAATACGCAGTATTTT.

Remarks on this clone: Germline and junction disagree at one end, which may indicate a read error. The sample holds other DNA sequences that translate to the same CDR3. This rearrangement joins TRBV4-1 to TRBJ1-5; perhaps TRBD1 as D (5 bases). The CDR3 spans 17 residues. Germline values: CDR1 MGHRA, CDR2 YSYEKL. The CDR3 nucleotides read TGCGCCAGCAGCCAAGGGCCGACAGTCCAGAGCAATCAACCCCAGCATTTT. The encoded protein is CASSQGPTVQSNQPQHF.

The chain combines TRBV18 with TRBJ1-1; a possible D gene is TRBD1 (5 bases). Trimming took off 5 bases at V and 0 bases at J, with 7 bases between the two ends. The CDR3 loop spans 13 amino acids. The germline gives CDR1 KGHSH, CDR2 LQKENI. CDR3 sequence reads: CASSLGVNTEAFF. CDR3 DNA sequence: TGTGCCAGCTCATTAGGGGTGAACACTGAAGCTTTCTTT.

V usage is TRBV28 and J usage is TRBJ2-4; tentatively, D is TRBD2 (5 bases). The CDR3 is 14 residues long. Germline V gene data show CDR1 as MDHEN and CDR2 as SYDVKM. Trimming took 2 bases from V and 9 from J, leaving 14 bases between them. CDR3 nucleotide sequence: TGTGCCAGCAGTTTAAGCGGCAGCCTCCGCATTCAGTACTTC. Translation gives CASSLSGSLRIQYF.

The V gene is TRBV30, the J gene TRBJ2-7, with 9 bases fitting TRBD1. In germline, CDR1 is GTSNPN, CDR2 SVGIG (reference sequence). V lost 2 bases and J lost 5; bases outside the gene matches: 10. CDR3 length: 15 amino acids. CDR3 in DNA: TGTGCCTGGAGTAACGACCGGGACAGGGACAACGAGCAGTACTTC. Translated, it gives CAWSNDRDRDNEQYF.

The chain is built from TRBV7-6 and TRBJ1-1; D remains unclear. V lost 5 bases, J lost 7 bases, and 11 bases lay in between. The V gene's germline CDR1 is SGHVS and CDR2 FNYEAQ. The length of the CDR3 is 12 residues. The CDR3 is CASSPLGLEAFF. The CDR3, as DNA: TGTGCCAGCAGCCCCTTGGGCCTTGAAGCTTTCTTT.

The chain recombines TRBV7-2 with TRBJ1-2, with D possibly TRBD1 on 6 matching bases. V dropped 6 bases and J dropped 7 bases, with 15 bases sitting between them. CDR1 and CDR2 (germline): SGHTA, FQGNSA. This CDR3 is built from 13 residues. As DNA, the CDR3 is TGTGCCAGCAGTTTAACAGGGTTGGGTGGCTACACCTTC. Protein sequence: CASSLTGLGGYTF.

The chain has TRBV28 and TRBJ2-5; possibly TRBD2 for D (7 bases). This CDR3 spans 13 amino acids. Germline V gene sequence: CDR1 MDHEN, CDR2 SYDVKM. Deletions cut 5 bases from V and 5 bases from J, with 12 bases between. CDR3 bases: TGTGCCAGCAGTCCCGGGGGGCTGGAGACCCAGTACTTC. It is translated as CASSPGGLETQYF. The variable domain in full, completed from reference TRBV28 and TRBJ2-5, reads DVKVTQSSRYLVKRTGEKVFLECVQDMDHENMFWYRQDPGLGLRLIYFSYDVKMKEKGDIPEGYSVSREKKERFSLILESASTNQTSMYLCASSPGGLETQYFGPGTRLLVL.

The rearrangement uses TRBV6-5 and TRBJ2-1, with D hard to call. The CDR3 sequence is 11 residues long. Looked up from germline, CDR1 is MNHEY and CDR2 is SVGAGI. Trimming left V 11 bases short and J 4 bases short, with 9 bases between. In nucleotides, the CDR3 is TGTGCCTCTACAGCTTACAATGAGCAGTTCTTC. As protein: CASTAYNEQFF.

This rearrangement joins TRBV7-2 to TRBJ2-5, with D possibly being TRBD2 (7 bases). This CDR3 contains 13 residues. V lost 5 bases, J lost 3 bases, and 10 bases lay in between. Germline-derived CDR1 and CDR2 are SGHTA and FQGNSA. CDR3 region: CASSRGAEETQYF. For the CDR3, the DNA is TGTGCCAGCAGCCGGGGGGCCGAAGAGACCCAGTACTTC.

V and J are TRBV7-3 and TRBJ2-2, with a possible D match to TRBD2 (7 bases). CDR1 is SGHTA, CDR2 FQGTGA, per germline. V was cut by 5 bases and J by 5 bases, with 9 bases left in between. The CDR3 runs to 13 residues. The CDR3 coding sequence is TGTGCCAGCAGCCGGGGGGCAACCGGGGAGCTGTTTTTT. Its protein is CASSRGATGELFF.

This sequence joins TRBV6-5 and TRBJ2-1, with no clear D. CDR1 is MNHEY, CDR2 SVGAGI, per germline. This CDR3 has 13 amino acids. Trimming removed 2 bases at V and 9 bases at J, with 11 bases between. The CDR3 region is CASSYTRLGEQFF. DNA for the CDR3: TGTGCCAGCAGTTACACCCGCCTCGGTGAGCAGTTCTTC.

In its sample, this clone was seen once. This rearrangement joins TRBV5-8 to TRBJ2-3, with TRBD2 identical over 15 bases. Trimming removed 4 bases from V and 4 bases from J; junction bases left unmatched: 7. CDR3 length: 17 amino acids. Germline V gene lookup returns CDR1 SGHTS and CDR2 YDEGEE. The CDR3 DNA sequence: TGTGCCAGCAGCCCTACCCGGACTAGCGGGGGGGCAGATACGCAGTATTTT. Amino acid sequence: CASSPTRTSGGADTQYF.

V is TRBV28 and J is TRBJ2-7, with 12 bases aligning to TRBD2. Germline CDR1 is MDHEN and CDR2 is SYDVKM. The CDR3 totals 17 residues. V shed 5 bases and J 7 bases; nucleotides not matched to a gene: 15. CDR3: CASSPSRLAGVAFEQYF. DNA of the CDR3: TGTGCCAGCAGTCCGTCACGACTAGCGGGAGTGGCGTTTGAGCAGTACTTC. The variable domain in full, completed from reference TRBV28 and TRBJ2-7, reads DVKVTQSSRYLVKRTGEKVFLECVQDMDHENMFWYRQDPGLGLRLIYFSYDVKMKEKGDIPEGYSVSREKKERFSLILESASTNQTSMYLCASSPSRLAGVAFEQYFGPGTRLTVT.

The genes are TRBV5-6 and TRBJ1-4, with 9 bases that match TRBD1. The germline V gene has CDR1 SGHDT and CDR2 YYEEEE. The CDR3 runs to 16 residues. Losses at the gene ends were 3 bases for V and 7 bases for J; bases not matched to a gene: 10. CDR3: CASSSRDRVGIEKLFF. The CDR3 DNA follows: TGTGCCAGCAGCTCAAGGGACAGGGTAGGAATTGAAAAACTGTTTTTT. The whole variable domain, filled in from reference TRBV5-6 and TRBJ1-4, reads DAGVTQSPTHLIKTRGQQVTLRCSPKSGHDTVSWYQQALGQGPQFIFQYYEEEERQRGNFPDRFSGHQFPNYSSELNVNALLLGDSALYLCASSSRDRVGIEKLFFGSGTQLSVL.

This clone was seen just once. The genes are TRBV5-1 and TRBJ1-2; perhaps TRBD1 as D (6 bases). Per germline, CDR1 SGHRS and CDR2 YFSETQ. This CDR3 has 14 amino acids. V was trimmed by 4 bases and J by 8 bases, leaving 18 bases between them. The CDR3 DNA reads as TGCGCCAGCAGCCCAATGGAGGTCAGGGGAGGCTACACCTTC. It yields the protein CASSPMEVRGGYTF.

In DNA form, the CDR3 reads TGCGCCAGCAGCCAGCTTTCAGTCTCCTCCTACAATGAGCAGTTCTTC. It codes for CASSQLSVSSYNEQFF. The chain has TRBV4-1 and TRBJ2-1; D not resolved. The CDR3 covers 16 residues. V gave up 3 bases and J gave up 0 bases, with 12 bases separating them. Germline CDR1 is MGHRA and CDR2 is YSYEKL.

The rearrangement uses TRBV7-2 and TRBJ2-1, with 8 bases fitting TRBD2. J lost 6 bases, V lost 2 bases, and 9 bases had no gene match. The CDR3 runs to 16 residues. Germline CDR1 and CDR2: SGHTA and FQGNSA. The DNA for the CDR3 is TGTGCCAGCAGCTTAACCATTTCGGGAGGGCCCAATGAGCAGTTCTTC. This encodes CASSLTISGGPNEQFF.

The gene calls are TRBV5-6 and TRBJ1-2; TRBD1 is a possible D gene (6 bases). The CDR3 loop spans 14 amino acids. Germline V gene data show CDR1 as SGHDT and CDR2 as YYEEEE. V lost 1 base and J lost 7, with 14 bases in between. CDR3 in DNA: TGTGCCAGCAGCTTGTCGGGGGGCGCTTCTGGCTACACCTTC. It specifies CASSLSGGASGYTF.

This chain links TRBV6-5 with TRBJ2-2; 8 bases align to TRBD1. The CDR3 sequence is 15 residues long. Looked up from germline, CDR1 is MNHEY and CDR2 is SVGAGI. The junction had 6 bases not matched to a gene; V was cut back by 7 bases and J by 2 bases. The CDR3 is CASTQGEINTGELFF. The CDR3 region has the DNA TGTGCCAGCACACAGGGGGAGATAAACACCGGGGAGCTGTTTTTT.

The chain couples TRBV19 to TRBJ2-4, with D perhaps matching TRBD2 (5 bases). This CDR3 region has 15 residues. V shed 1 base and J shed 0 bases, with 7 bases lying between them. CDR1 is LNHDA and CDR2 is SQIVND in the germline V gene (reference sequence). The CDR3 is CASSIAGLAKNIQYF. CDR3 sequence (DNA): TGTGCCAGTAGTATAGCGGGGTTAGCCAAAAACATTCAGTACTTC. Full variable domain (rest looked up from reference TRBV19 and TRBJ2-4): DGGITQSPKYLFRKEGQNVTLSCEQNLNHDAMYWYRQDPGQGLRLIYYSQIVNDFQKGDIAEGYSVSREKKESFPLTVTSAQKNPTAFYLCASSIAGLAKNIQYFGAGTRLSVL.

This rearrangement joins TRBV4-1 to TRBJ2-5; 7 bases agree with TRBD2. V lost 1 base, J lost 5 bases, and 4 bases stayed unmatched. CDR1 and CDR2 (germline): MGHRA, YSYEKL. This CDR3 has 14 amino acids. CDR3 nucleotides: TGCGCCAGCAGCCAAGTGGGAGGGCGGGAGACCCAGTACTTC. Translated: CASSQVGGRETQYF.

A few counts support this clone. The gene calls are TRBV7-9 and TRBJ1-4; D possibly corresponds to TRBD1 (6 bases). The ends were cut back, 7 bases at V and 4 bases at J, with 10 bases in the middle. In germline, CDR1 is SEHNR, CDR2 FQNEAQ (reference sequence). This CDR3 contains 13 residues. The CDR3 nucleotides are TGTGCCAGCAAGGACAGAAATAATGAAAAACTGTTTTTT. This encodes CASKDRNNEKLFF.

There are a few counts of this clone. The V and J genes are TRBV7-6 and TRBJ2-1; D not resolved. Germline V CDR1 and CDR2: SGHVS, FNYEAQ. The CDR3 is made up of 15 amino acids. Trimming left V 10 bases short and J 4 bases short, with 20 bases between. The CDR3 protein is CATSWARSEYNEQFF. DNA for the CDR3: TGTGCCACCTCTTGGGCACGTTCGGAATACAATGAGCAGTTCTTC.

This clone was found once. The rearrangement joins TRBV28 to TRBJ2-1, with TRBD2 matching 7 bases. V gave up 2 bases and J gave up 4 bases; unmatched junction bases: 17. Germline V lookup: CDR1 MDHEN, CDR2 SYDVKM. The CDR3 totals 19 residues. In DNA form, the CDR3 reads TGTGCCAGCAGTTTAGGGGGGGGGTGGGGGACCTTCCAATACAATGAGCAGTTCTTC. Translating it yields CASSLGGGWGTFQYNEQFF.

This chain links TRBV6-1 with TRBJ2-5, with D tentatively TRBD2 (6 bases). Germline loops: CDR1 MNHNS, CDR2 SASEGT. There are 11 residues in the CDR3. V was trimmed by 8 bases and J by 3 bases, leaving 7 bases between them. CDR3 amino acids: CASGGEETQYF. In DNA, the CDR3 is TGTGCCAGCGGAGGGGAAGAGACCCAGTACTTC.

V usage is TRBV7-9 and J usage is TRBJ1-1; D might be TRBD1 (5 bases). CDR3 size: 14 residues. The ends were cut back, 5 bases at V and 1 base at J, with 11 bases in the middle. Looked up from germline, CDR1 is SEHNR and CDR2 is FQNEAQ (reference sequence). CDR3 loop: CASSIQGRNTEAFF. Here the CDR3 DNA reads TGTGCCAGCAGCATCCAGGGTAGGAACACTGAAGCTTTCTTT.